This TCR beta chain is drawn from a study of immune evolution from preneoplasia to lung adenocarcinoma. The repertoire was sequenced with immunoSEQ multiplex PCR; TCRdb's copy has only in-frame clones and lacks some. The repertoire holds around 39,000 clones, with about 74% as singletons. Patients had resection in Japan or China between about 2013 and 2017. In regard to this clone: Antigen specificity is unknown.

Findings and limits, study-wide: Top clone frequencies peaked in normal lung, apparently declining through invasive adenocarcinoma.

This CDR3 region has 15 residues. Germline V gene sequence: CDR1 SGHTA, CDR2 FQGNSA. V lost 5 bases and J lost 4; bases outside the gene matches: 5. The sequence was obtained from a person aged 55 to 75 with lung adenocarcinoma. The chain has TRBV7-2 and TRBJ2-1; 10 nucleotides agree with TRBD2. The specimen sequenced was FFPE invasive lung adenocarcinoma tissue. CDR3 sequence reads: CASSLKAGGYNEQFF. In DNA form, the CDR3 reads TGTGCCAGCAGCCTAAAAGCGGGAGGGTACAATGAGCAGTTCTTC. The full variable domain, rest sourced from reference TRBV7-2 and TRBJ2-1, is GAGVSQSPSNKVTEKGKDVELRCDPISGHTALYWYRQSLGQGLEFLIYFQGNSAPDKSGLPSDRFSAERTGGSVSTLTIQRTQQEDSAVYLCASSLKAGGYNEQFFGPGTRLTVL.